These 24 T cell receptor beta chains came from one sample sequenced in a study of T cells in Graves' hyperthyroidism and ophthalmopathy. Amplification yielded TCR beta CDR3 regions, with RNA transcripts as the source. During a first-round RT-PCR of the TCR CDR3, the HTBI primer set was used. In TCRdb, the multiplex PCR reads were re-called with MiXCR into one record per CDR3 protein. The sample consists of around 250,000 distinct CDR3 sequences, around 26% of them appearing once. Source material: blood. These receptors were collected from a woman aged 40 to 49 with Graves' ophthalmopathy.

The table lists this clonotype with many counts. The chain links TRBV5-1 to TRBJ2-5, with D possibly called TRBD1 or TRBD2 (5 bases each). V shed 0 bases and J shed 4 bases, with 16 bases lying between them. This CDR3 is built from 16 residues. CDR1 and CDR2 from the germline V gene are SGHRS and YFSETQ. The CDR3 nucleotides are TGCGCCAGCAGCTTGGTACGTGGGAGAAGGGGAGAGACCCAGTACTTC. Translating it yields CASSLVRGRRGETQYF.

This clonotype showed up many times. The chain recombines TRBV11-2 with TRBJ2-7; 7 nucleotides agree with TRBD1. V trimming: 0 bases; J trimming: 2 bases; junction bases outside the gene matches: 10. Germline loops: CDR1 SGHAT, CDR2 FQNNGV. The CDR3 contains 17 residues. In nucleotides, the CDR3 is TGTGCCAGCAGCTTAGAATCGTGGGACAGCAGGGCCTACGAGCAGTACTTC. Its protein is CASSLESWDSRAYEQYF.

This clonotype has a count of ten or more. The chain is built from TRBV19 and TRBJ1-2; D call uncertain. Trimming stripped 7 bases from V and 4 bases from J, with 13 bases between. CDR1 and CDR2 from the germline V gene are LNHDA and SQIVND (reference sequence). The CDR3 sequence is 13 residues long. The CDR3 nucleotides read TGTGCCAGTACTCCGACGGTAGCCTATGGCTACACCTTC. This codes for CASTPTVAYGYTF.

This clonotype was counted ten times or more. The chain carries TRBV20-1 and TRBJ2-7, with TRBD1 as a possible D gene (6 bases). With 0 bases removed from V and 2 bases from J, the gap between germline ends came to 14 bases. Per the germline V gene, CDR1 is DFQATT and CDR2 is SNEGSKA (reference sequence). The CDR3 has 15 residues. The CDR3, as DNA: TGCAGTGCTAGAGATATCGCGGACAGCACCTACGAGCAGTACTTC. Translating it yields CSARDIADSTYEQYF.

The J gene is TRBJ2-7, the V gene TRBV29-1, with 7 bases aligning to TRBD2. The germline CDR1 and CDR2 sequences are SQVTM and ANQGSEA. This CDR3 spans 14 amino acids. Germline trimming cut 0 bases from V and 5 bases from J; bases unmatched to any gene: 7. The CDR3 sequence is CSVEDPGRGHEQYF. CDR3 DNA sequence: TGCAGCGTTGAAGATCCGGGGAGGGGCCACGAGCAGTACTTC.

At least ten counts were recorded for this clonotype. The chain joins TRBV29-1 to TRBJ1-3; D call uncertain. Germline lookup yields CDR1 SQVTM and CDR2 ANQGSEA. This CDR3 is 12 amino acids long. V dropped 6 bases and J dropped 0 bases, with 6 bases sitting between them. CDR3 residues: CSVWYSGNTIYF. The CDR3 region has the DNA TGCAGCGTGTGGTACTCTGGAAACACCATATATTTT.

There are many counts of this clonotype. The chain's CDR3 is CASSLGRDGNQPQHF. Here the CDR3 DNA reads TGCGCCAGCAGCTTGGGGAGGGACGGCAATCAGCCCCAGCATTTT. The rearrangement uses TRBV5-1 and TRBJ1-5; TRBD1 is a possible D gene (5 bases). In germline, CDR1 is SGHRS, CDR2 YFSETQ. Trimming pared 0 bases from V and 2 bases from J, leaving 9 bases between. The CDR3 extends over 15 amino acids.

In its sample, this clonotype was seen many times. The chain is built from TRBV7-2 and TRBJ2-2; 7 positions agree with TRBD2. V shed 5 bases and J 0 bases; nucleotides not matched to a gene: 3. Germline V gene data show CDR1 as SGHTA and CDR2 as FQGNSA. CDR3 length: 15 amino acids. The CDR3 protein is CASSLLASNTGELFF. CDR3 coding DNA: TGTGCCAGCAGCCTACTAGCGTCGAACACCGGGGAGCTGTTTTTT.

This clonotype was found once. A read error may be the cause here, since a much bigger clone is one base away. The V call is TRBV18, the J call TRBJ1-5, with TRBD1 matching 8 bases. The CDR3 has 15 amino acids. CDR1 is KGHSH, CDR2 LQKENI, per germline. The V gene end was trimmed by 3 bases and the J gene end by 3 bases; junction bases not matched to a gene: 4. The CDR3 is CASSPTGVINQPQHF. The CDR3 nucleotides read TGTGCCAGCTCACCGACAGGGGTGATCAATCAGCCCCAGCATTTT.

This clonotype was picked up many times. This chain connects TRBV12-3 or TRBV12-4 to TRBJ2-7; TRBD1 matches at 12 bases. The V segment lost 3 bases and the J segment 7 bases; nucleotides outside the gene matches: 4. This CDR3 contains 14 residues. The CDR3 protein is CASSLGQGAEEQYF. CDR3 coding DNA: TGTGCCAGCAGTTTGGGACAGGGGGCCGAAGAGCAGTACTTC.

In this sample, this clonotype turned up many times. The V and J genes are TRBV12-3 or TRBV12-4 and TRBJ2-5, with TRBD1 matching over 10 bases. The CDR3 sequence is 17 residues long. J was trimmed by 9 bases and V by 4 bases; bases with no gene match: 17. This CDR3 reads CASSSYLGQGGDQAQYF. In nucleotides, the CDR3 is TGTGCCAGCAGTTCCTACCTCGGACAGGGGGGAGACCAAGCCCAGTACTTC.

This clonotype was seen many times. This chain joins TRBV28 and TRBJ2-2; TRBD2 aligns across 9 bases. Germline assignment: CDR1 MDHEN and CDR2 SYDVKM. CDR3 length equals 14 residues. Germline trimming cut 8 bases from V and 6 bases from J; bases unmatched to any gene: 7. The chain's CDR3 is CASRQAGGPGELFF. CDR3 in DNA: TGTGCCAGCCGCCAGGCGGGAGGGCCCGGGGAGCTGTTTTTT.

This clonotype was recorded at least ten times. The gene calls are TRBV4-1 and TRBJ2-6; tentatively, D is TRBD2 (5 bases). Germline-derived CDR1 and CDR2 are MGHRA and YSYEKL. This CDR3 spans 18 amino acids. Trimming left V 0 bases short and J 3 bases short, with 15 bases between. The CDR3, as DNA: TGCGCCAGCAGCCAAGAAGCGGTCCTACAGAATGGGGCCAACGTCCTGACTTTC. Translated: CASSQEAVLQNGANVLTF.

This clonotype has at least ten counts. The V and J genes are TRBV13 and TRBJ2-2; TRBD1 agrees at 9 bases. V was pared by 2 bases and J by 6 bases, with 7 bases of the junction left unmatched. Germline CDR1 is PRHDT and CDR2 is FYEKMQ (reference sequence). CDR3 size: 16 residues. The CDR3 nucleotides are TGTGCCAGCAGCTTAACCGGGACAGGGCTCCCCGGGGAGCTGTTTTTT. Protein product: CASSLTGTGLPGELFF. Full variable domain (missing parts from reference TRBV13 and TRBJ2-2): AAGVIQSPRHLIKEKRETATLKCYPIPRHDTVYWYQQGPGQDPQFLISFYEKMQSDKGSIPDRFSAQQFSDYHSELNMSSLELGDSALYFCASSLTGTGLPGELFFGEGSRLTVL.

A remark on this clonotype: One end of the junction is discordant with germline, which a read error may explain. The chain couples TRBV12-3 or TRBV12-4 to TRBJ1-1; D ambiguous. The CDR3 is 11 amino acids. In nucleotides, the CDR3 is TGTGCCAACCGAGAAAACACTGAAGCTTACTTT. This gives the protein CANRENTEAYF.

This clonotype was seen repeatedly, ten times or more. V gene TRBV20-1 combines with J gene TRBJ2-7; the match to TRBD2 covers 9 bases. V lost 0 bases, J lost 4 bases, and 7 bases stayed unmatched. This CDR3 is built from 15 residues. Germline CDR1 and CDR2: DFQATT and SNEGSKA (reference sequence). The CDR3 DNA follows: TGCAGTGCTAGAGATCCGGGTAGCGGGAGATACGAGCAGTACTTC. Translation: CSARDPGSGRYEQYF.

This clonotype was seen at least ten times. This chain connects TRBV6-5 to TRBJ2-4; D gene ambiguous. With 6 bases removed from V and 2 bases from J, the gap between germline ends came to 11 bases. Germline V gene lookup returns CDR1 MNHEY and CDR2 SVGAGI. The CDR3 length is 14 residues. In DNA form, the CDR3 reads TGTGCCAGCAGCACGGTTACCTCCAAAAACATTCAGTACTTC. It specifies CASSTVTSKNIQYF.

This clonotype was observed at least ten times. J is TRBJ2-7 and V is TRBV7-9, with D perhaps matching TRBD1 or TRBD2 (5 bases each). Deletions cut 0 bases from V and 1 base from J, with 10 bases between. CDR1 and CDR2 (germline): SEHNR, FQNEAQ (reference sequence). CDR3 length equals 15 residues. CDR3 amino acids: CASSLAGTASYEQYF. DNA for the CDR3: TGTGCCAGCAGCTTAGCCGGGACCGCGTCCTACGAGCAGTACTTC.

The gene calls are TRBV24-1 and TRBJ2-2; the D call may be TRBD1 or TRBD2 (5 bases each). The CDR3 runs to 14 residues. Germline V lookup: CDR1 KGHDR, CDR2 SFDVKD. The germline V and J ends were trimmed by 10 bases and 0 bases, with 11 bases remaining between them. CDR3 protein: CATKGTTNTGELFF. The CDR3 DNA reads as TGTGCCACTAAAGGGACGACGAACACCGGGGAGCTGTTTTTT.

This chain connects TRBV6-2 or TRBV6-3 to TRBJ1-2, with 7 bases lining up with TRBD1. The CDR3 runs to 16 residues. Germline values: CDR1 MNHEY, CDR2 SVGEGT. The junction had 12 bases not matched to a gene; V was cut back by 0 bases and J by 8 bases. The CDR3 region is CASSYSSEGQRRGYTF. As DNA, the CDR3 is TGTGCCAGCAGTTACTCGAGTGAGGGACAGAGGAGGGGCTACACCTTC.

This clonotype was seen more than once but under ten times. The V and J genes are TRBV3-1 and TRBJ1-5; no clear D gene. Germline-derived CDR1 and CDR2 are LGHDT and YNNKEL (reference sequence). CDR3 size: 14 residues. V was shortened by 4 bases and J by 6 bases, with 13 bases between the two germline ends. The CDR3 loop reads CASSLQPDGQPQHF. The CDR3, as DNA: TGTGCCAGCAGCCTCCAGCCGGACGGTCAGCCCCAGCATTTT.

This clonotype was seen repeatedly, ten times or more. The V call is TRBV28, the J call TRBJ2-2, with 11 positions matching TRBD1. Germline V gene sequence: CDR1 MDHEN, CDR2 SYDVKM. There are 14 residues in the CDR3. The V gene end was trimmed by 8 bases and the J gene end by 6 bases; junction bases not matched to a gene: 5. In DNA form, the CDR3 reads TGTGCCAGCGACGGACAGGGGGCCGCCGGGGAGCTGTTTTTT. Amino acid sequence: CASDGQGAAGELFF.

This clonotype was recorded many times. The V and J genes are TRBV24-1 and TRBJ2-6, with TRBD2 identical over 10 bases. Germline CDR1 reads KGHDR; CDR2 reads SFDVKD. This CDR3 spans 19 amino acids. V lost 3 bases and J lost 0; bases outside the gene matches: 7. The chain's CDR3 is CATSDSASGGRSGANVLTF. CDR3 coding DNA: TGTGCCACCAGTGATAGTGCTAGCGGGGGCCGCTCTGGGGCCAACGTCCTGACTTTC.

The sample holds many counts of this clonotype. The chain links TRBV30 to TRBJ1-2; D remains unclear. Trimming took 1 base from V and 1 from J, leaving 7 bases between them. The CDR3 is 13 residues long. Germline values: CDR1 GTSNPN, CDR2 SVGIG (reference sequence). CDR3 in amino acids: CAWSEDNNYGYTF. The CDR3 DNA reads TGTGCCTGGAGTGAAGACAATAACTATGGCTACACCTTC.